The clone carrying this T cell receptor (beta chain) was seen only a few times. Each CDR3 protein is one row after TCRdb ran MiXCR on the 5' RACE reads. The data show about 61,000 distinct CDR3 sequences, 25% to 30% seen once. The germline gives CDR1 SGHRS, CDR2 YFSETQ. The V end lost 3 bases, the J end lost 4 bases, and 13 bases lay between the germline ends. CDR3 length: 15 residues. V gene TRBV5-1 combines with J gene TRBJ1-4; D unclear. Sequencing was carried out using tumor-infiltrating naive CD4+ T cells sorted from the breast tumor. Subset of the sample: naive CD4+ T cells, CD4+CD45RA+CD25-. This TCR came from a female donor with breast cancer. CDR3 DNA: TGCGCCAGCAGCTCCTCCGGGCTCATTAATGAAAAACTGTTTTTT. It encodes CASSSSGLINEKLFF.